The entry that follows covers one T cell receptor (beta chain) sequence. One end of the junction is discordant with germline, which a read error may explain. Recruits, aged about 18 to 100 years, lived in 20 to 30 US areas. The sample is drawn from a study of blood T cell repertoires in COVID-19. This CDR3 is built from 13 residues. The germline gives CDR1 SGHVS, CDR2 FQNEAQ. Repertoires were generated with immunoSEQ multiplex PCR, while TCRdb's copy carries only in-frame clones and drops some. The table records approximately 200,000 clones, more than 65% of them present only once. The sample taken for sequencing was PBMCs or T cells enriched from blood (not recorded which). The sequence was obtained from a middle-aged man who had recovered from COVID-19. The genes are TRBV7-8 and TRBJ1-1; a weak D match, TRBD1 (5 bases). The CDR3 loop is CASSVAPGTEAFF. The CDR3 DNA follows: TGTGCCAGCAGCGTAGCGCCAGGGACTGAAGCTTTCTTT.